This T cell receptor beta chain was recorded in a study of metastatic and nonmetastatic thyroid tumors. This clone is labeled medium-sized (0.01 to 0.1%). Thyroid surgery took place with no prior treatment in any patient. Source study methods: Variation in CDR3 across clinicopathological groups served as the basis for constructing a distant-metastasis classifier in papillary thyroid cancer. TCRdb re-processed the PCR reads through MiXCR. TCRdb, rather than the study authors, made the V and J calls. The sample has some 20,000 clones; 28% are singletons. The CDR3 is 11 residues long. Between the trimmed V and J ends, which lost 7 bases and 2 bases, there was a span of 3 bases. Germline assignment: CDR1 MGHDK and CDR2 SYGVNS.

The chain joins TRBV25-1 to TRBJ2-1; no reliable D call. The specimen was tumor tissue. The receptor was derived from a female donor with papillary thyroid cancer or a benign thyroid nodule (not recorded which). Some clones in this sample may be carry-over from other donors' samples. CDR3 protein: CASTAYNEQFF. The CDR3 coding sequence is TGTGCCAGCACAGCCTACAATGAGCAGTTCTTC.